This TCR beta chain is from a study of tumor and adjacent non-tumor tissue in lung cancer. This clonotype has just one count. This may stem from a read error, because a much larger clone lies one nucleotide away. A modified ARM-PCR protocol with three rounds of nested PCR amplified TCRbeta. MiXCR, run by TCRdb on the multiplex PCR reads, gives a single entry per CDR3 protein. The data show roughly 150,000 distinct CDR3 sequences, around 61% seen once. The template was RNA from unsorted bulk tissue. Germline V gene data show CDR1 as DFQATT and CDR2 as SNEGSKA (reference sequence). The CDR3 has 14 amino acids.

The V call is TRBV20-1, the J call TRBJ1-5; D is unclear. The clonotype originates from a man aged 55 to 70 with small cell lung cancer. The specimen sequenced was lung tumor tissue. CDR3 nucleotides: TGCAGTGCTAGAGAAAACAGCCGCAATCAGCCCCAGAATTTT. Its translation is CSARENSRNQPQNF.